The 13 T cell receptor beta chains given below trace back to one sample, sequenced in a study of early T cells in non-severe SARS-CoV-2 infection. Using its own MiXCR run on the 5' RACE reads, TCRdb lists one record per CDR3 protein. The sample shows about 56,000 distinct CDR3 sequences, more than 9% of them seen only once. The sequencing sample was made of whole blood. The source is an adult who was a healthcare worker with PCR-confirmed SARS-CoV-2 infection or an uninfected control (not recorded which).

This clonotype showed up many times. The junction departs from the called germline gene at one end, perhaps through a read error. The genes are TRBV9 and TRBJ1-1; 7 nucleotides align to TRBD1. Looked up from germline, CDR1 is SGDLS and CDR2 is YYNGEE. The CDR3 totals 14 residues. The CDR3 protein is CASSTQGDGTEVFF. In DNA form, the CDR3 reads TGTGCCAGCAGTACTCAGGGGGACGGGACTGAAGTTTTCTTT.

This clonotype was picked up a small number of times. The J gene is TRBJ1-2, the V gene TRBV3-1; D is uncertain. The CDR3 is 12 amino acids. Germline CDR1 is LGHDT and CDR2 is YNNKEL (reference sequence). V lost 4 bases and J 4 bases, leaving 7 bases between the germline ends. The CDR3 bases are TGTGCCAGCAGCCCCCGGGGCTATGGCTACACCTTC. As protein: CASSPRGYGYTF.

This clonotype was detected a few times. The chain recombines TRBV7-9 with TRBJ2-3; D is perhaps TRBD1 or TRBD2 (6 bases each). Germline loops: CDR1 SEHNR, CDR2 FQNEAQ (reference sequence). The ends were cut back, 8 bases at V and 3 bases at J, with 18 bases in the middle. CDR3 length: 15 amino acids. CDR3 nucleotides: TGTGCCAGCTCCACTGTAGGAGGGGGGACAGATACGCAGTATTTT. Encoded protein: CASSTVGGGTDTQYF.

Points on this clonotype: With a much larger clone just one base away, this may be a read error. The chain joins TRBV29-1 to TRBJ2-2; D is ambiguous. The CDR3 contains 13 residues. The germline V gene encodes CDR1 SQVTM and CDR2 ANQGSEA. This chain's CDR3 is CNVVPLSAGELFF. The CDR3 DNA sequence: TGCAACGTTGTCCCACTCAGCGCCGGGGAGCTGTTTTTT.

The rearrangement joins TRBV7-9 to TRBJ2-7; possible D gene TRBD1, 6 bases. V was cut by 8 bases and J by 5 bases, with 22 bases left in between. Germline CDR1 reads SEHNR; CDR2 reads FQNEAQ (reference sequence). This CDR3 is 15 amino acids long. CDR3 protein: CASSSGGHGPHEQYF. CDR3 nucleotides: TGTGCCAGCTCCTCTGGGGGACACGGCCCCCACGAGCAGTACTTC.

In this sample, this clonotype turned up many times. The chain employs TRBV29-1 and TRBJ1-1; maybe TRBD1 (5 bases). V gave up 8 bases and J gave up 4 bases, with 14 bases separating them. Looked up from germline, CDR1 is SQVTM and CDR2 is ANQGSEA. This CDR3 is built from 12 residues. CDR3 DNA: TGCAGCTTCGACCGGGGGAGCACTGAAGCTTTCTTT. It is translated as CSFDRGSTEAFF. The full variable domain, its missing parts supplied by reference TRBV29-1 and TRBJ1-1, is SAVISQKPSRDICQRGTSLTIQCQVDSQVTMMFWYRQQPGQSLTLIATANQGSEATYESGFVIDKFPISRPNLTFSTLTVSNMSPEDSSIYLCSFDRGSTEAFFGQGTRLTVV.

This clonotype was counted at least ten times. This sequence joins TRBV7-2 and TRBJ2-2; the match to TRBD1 covers 7 bases. CDR1 and CDR2 (germline): SGHTA, FQGNSA. The ends lost 10 bases at V and 1 base at J; junction bases unmatched: 12. The CDR3 length is 16 residues. The CDR3 DNA follows: TGTGCCACCCGGAACCCGCGACAGGGGAACACCGGGGAGCTGTTTTTT. Translating gives CATRNPRQGNTGELFF.

The table lists this clonotype with a few counts. The V and J genes are TRBV6-5 and TRBJ1-1; 9 positions agree with TRBD1. CDR3 length: 13 amino acids. Germline-derived CDR1 and CDR2 are MNHEY and SVGAGI. Trimming took 0 bases from V and 10 from J; bases not matched to a gene: 3. Here the CDR3 DNA reads TGTGCCAGCAGTTACTCCGTACAGGGGGCAGCTTTCTTT. As protein: CASSYSVQGAAFF.

Ten or more counts support this clonotype. The chain joins TRBV18 to TRBJ1-1; 9 nucleotides line up with TRBD1. Trimming cost V 6 bases and J 3 bases; bases outside gene matches: 8. The CDR3 consists of 15 residues. Germline CDR1 KGHSH, CDR2 LQKENI. The CDR3 region has the DNA TGTGCCAGCTCCCGACAGGGGGTCAGGGACACTGAAGCTTTCTTT. Translation gives CASSRQGVRDTEAFF.

In its sample, this clonotype was seen many times. This chain uses TRBV11-2 with TRBJ2-7; the match to TRBD1 covers 9 bases. The CDR3 loop spans 15 amino acids. V lost 5 bases, J lost 2 bases, and 7 bases stayed unmatched. The V gene's germline CDR1 is SGHAT and CDR2 FQNNGV. This chain's CDR3 is CASSPDGQGTYEQYF. The CDR3 DNA reads TGTGCCAGCAGCCCAGACGGACAGGGGACCTACGAGCAGTACTTC.

V gene TRBV29-1 combines with J gene TRBJ2-7, with no clear D. This CDR3 contains 11 residues. Germline assignment: CDR1 SQVTM and CDR2 ANQGSEA. V gave up 0 bases and J gave up 9 bases, with 9 bases separating them. The chain's CDR3 is CSVEDQFAQYF. The CDR3 bases are TGCAGCGTTGAAGATCAGTTCGCGCAGTACTTC.

The CDR3 DNA follows: TGTGCCAGCAGCCTAGCTGAGGGTAGCTATGGCTACACCTTC. As protein: CASSLAEGSYGYTF. The chain couples TRBV9 to TRBJ1-2; D not certain. Trimming removed 4 bases at V and 4 bases at J, with 14 bases between. The CDR3 totals 14 residues. Germline V gene lookup returns CDR1 SGDLS and CDR2 YYNGEE.

The chain couples TRBV9 to TRBJ2-7; D perhaps matches TRBD1 (6 bases). Trimming stripped 5 bases from V and 2 bases from J, with 14 bases between. Per germline, CDR1 SGDLS and CDR2 YYNGEE. CDR3 length: 14 amino acids. CDR3 residues: CASRAGTWTYEQYF. The CDR3 region has the DNA TGTGCCAGCAGGGCCGGGACATGGACCTACGAGCAGTACTTC.